Described below is a single T cell receptor beta chain sequence and its context. Its antigen is not identified. This CDR3 spans 16 amino acids. The ends lost 4 bases at V and 9 bases at J; junction bases unmatched: 16. Germline CDR1 and CDR2: SGDLS and YYNGEE. The table came from immunoSEQ multiplex PCR; TCRdb's copy has only in-frame clones and leaves some out. The repertoire consists of 110,000 to 150,000 clones, with around 76% occurring once and the leading ten covering around 5%. This entry is derived from a study of cytotoxic CD8 clonotypes in ibrutinib-treated CLL. Overall study results and limits: There were differences in sampling times between sustained-remission and progressing patients.

Sequencing was performed on PBMCs, taken after 24 months of ibrutinib treatment. The chain combines TRBV9 with TRBJ2-3, with 8 bases lining up with TRBD2. The clonotype comes from a human donor with chronic lymphocytic leukemia. The CDR3: CASSTQAGVEGGTQYF. In DNA form, the CDR3 reads TGTGCCAGCAGCACCCAAGCGGGGGTGGAGGGAGGCACGCAGTATTTT. The full variable domain, in which reference TRBV9 and TRBJ2-3 provide the parts outside the CDR3, is DSGVTQTPKHLITATGQRVTLRCSPRSGDLSVYWYQQSLDQGLQFLIQYYNGEERAKGNILERFSAQQFPDLHSELNLSSLELGDSALYFCASSTQAGVEGGTQYFGPGTRLTVL.